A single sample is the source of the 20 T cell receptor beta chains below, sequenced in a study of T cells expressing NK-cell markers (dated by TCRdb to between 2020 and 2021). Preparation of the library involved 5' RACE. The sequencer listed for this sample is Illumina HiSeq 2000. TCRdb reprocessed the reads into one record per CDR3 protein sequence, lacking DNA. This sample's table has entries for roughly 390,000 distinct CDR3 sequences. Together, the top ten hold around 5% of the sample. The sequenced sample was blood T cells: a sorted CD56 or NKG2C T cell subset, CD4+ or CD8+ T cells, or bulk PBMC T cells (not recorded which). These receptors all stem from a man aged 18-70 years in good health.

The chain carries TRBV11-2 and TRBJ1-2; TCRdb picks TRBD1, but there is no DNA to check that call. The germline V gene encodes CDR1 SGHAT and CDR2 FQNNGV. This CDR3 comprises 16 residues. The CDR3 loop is CASSLDRGGLNYGYTF. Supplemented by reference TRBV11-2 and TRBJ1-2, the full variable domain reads EAGVAQSPRYKIIEKRQSVAFWCNPISGHATLYWYQQILGQGPKLLIQFQNNGVVDDSQLPKDRFSAERLKGVDSTLKIQPAKLEDSAVYLCASSLDRGGLNYGYTFGSGTRLTVV.

The CDR3 here is CATGDRRTDTQYF. V is TRBV10-3 and J is TRBJ2-3; as DNA is missing, the TRBD1 call by TCRdb cannot be tested. There are 13 residues in the CDR3. Germline V gene sequence: CDR1 ENHRY, CDR2 SYGVKD.

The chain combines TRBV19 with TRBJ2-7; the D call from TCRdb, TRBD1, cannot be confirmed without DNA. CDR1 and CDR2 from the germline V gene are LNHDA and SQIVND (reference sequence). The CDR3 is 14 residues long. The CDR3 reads CASSIADNSYEQYF.

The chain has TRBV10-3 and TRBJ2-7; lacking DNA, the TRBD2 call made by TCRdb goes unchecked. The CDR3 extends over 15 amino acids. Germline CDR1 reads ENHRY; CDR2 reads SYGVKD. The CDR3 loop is CAISGKTSGGNEQYF.

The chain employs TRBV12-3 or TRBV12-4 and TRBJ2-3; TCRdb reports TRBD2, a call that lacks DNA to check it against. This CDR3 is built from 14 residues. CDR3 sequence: CASSQSGERDTQYF.

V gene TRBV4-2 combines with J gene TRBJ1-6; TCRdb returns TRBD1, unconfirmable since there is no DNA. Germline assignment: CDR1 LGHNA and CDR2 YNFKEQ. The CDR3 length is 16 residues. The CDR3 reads CASSQGQGASPSPLHF.

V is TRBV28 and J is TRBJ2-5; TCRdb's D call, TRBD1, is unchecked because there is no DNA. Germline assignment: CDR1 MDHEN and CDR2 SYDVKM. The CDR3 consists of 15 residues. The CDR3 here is CASSSPRDREETQYF.

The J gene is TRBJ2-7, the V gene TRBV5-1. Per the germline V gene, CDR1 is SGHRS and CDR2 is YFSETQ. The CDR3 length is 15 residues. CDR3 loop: CASSLIGVRSYEQYF.

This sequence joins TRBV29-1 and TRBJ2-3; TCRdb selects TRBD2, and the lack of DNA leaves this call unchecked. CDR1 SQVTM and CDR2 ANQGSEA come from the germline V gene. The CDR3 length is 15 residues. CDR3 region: CSGRPGLAGVDTQYF.

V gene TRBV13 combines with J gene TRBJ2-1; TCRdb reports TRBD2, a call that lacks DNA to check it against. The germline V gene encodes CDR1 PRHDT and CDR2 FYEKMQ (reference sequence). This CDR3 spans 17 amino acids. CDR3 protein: CASSSPKRGGLVYEQFF.

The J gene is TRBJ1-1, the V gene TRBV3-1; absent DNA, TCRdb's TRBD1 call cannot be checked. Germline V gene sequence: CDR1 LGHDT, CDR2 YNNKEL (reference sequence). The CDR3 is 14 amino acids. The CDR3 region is CASSQGDRAAEAFF.

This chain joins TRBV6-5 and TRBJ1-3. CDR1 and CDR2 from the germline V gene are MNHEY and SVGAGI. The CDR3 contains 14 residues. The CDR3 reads CASSYSIYSNTIYF.

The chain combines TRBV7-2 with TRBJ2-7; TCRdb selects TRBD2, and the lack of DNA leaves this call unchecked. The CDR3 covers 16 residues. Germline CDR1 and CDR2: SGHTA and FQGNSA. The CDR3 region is CASSGGFSGINNEQYF.

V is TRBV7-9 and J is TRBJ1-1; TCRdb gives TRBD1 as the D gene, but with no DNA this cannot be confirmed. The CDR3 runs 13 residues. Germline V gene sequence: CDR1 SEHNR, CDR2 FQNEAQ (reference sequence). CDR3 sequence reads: CASSLAPGGKAFF.

The CDR3 reads CASSRGTSGGIDTQYF. The gene calls are TRBV5-1 and TRBJ2-3; TCRdb's D call of TRBD2 is untestable without DNA. Looked up from germline, CDR1 is SGHRS and CDR2 is YFSETQ. The length of the CDR3 is 16 residues.

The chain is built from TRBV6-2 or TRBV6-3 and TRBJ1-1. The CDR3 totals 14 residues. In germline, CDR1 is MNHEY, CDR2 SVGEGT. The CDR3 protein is CASSYSIENTEAFF.

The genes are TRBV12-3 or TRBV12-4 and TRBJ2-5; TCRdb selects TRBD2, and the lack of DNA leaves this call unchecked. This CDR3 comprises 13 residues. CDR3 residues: CASTKLGRETQYF.

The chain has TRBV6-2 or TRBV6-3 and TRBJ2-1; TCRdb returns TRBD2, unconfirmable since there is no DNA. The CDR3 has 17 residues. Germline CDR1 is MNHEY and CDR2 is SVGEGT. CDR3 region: CASSYRGLAGIYNEQFF.

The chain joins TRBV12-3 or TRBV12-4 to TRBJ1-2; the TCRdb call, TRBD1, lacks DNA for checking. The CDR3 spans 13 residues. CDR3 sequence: CASSFHRGLGYTF.

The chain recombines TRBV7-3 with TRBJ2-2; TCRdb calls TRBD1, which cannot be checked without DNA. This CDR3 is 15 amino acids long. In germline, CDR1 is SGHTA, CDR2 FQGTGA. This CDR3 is CASSLDGMSTGELFF. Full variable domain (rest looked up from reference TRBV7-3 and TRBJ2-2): GAGVSQTPSNKVTEKGKYVELRCDPISGHTALYWYRQSLGQGPEFLIYFQGTGAADDSGLPNDRFFAVRPEGSVSTLKIQRTERGDSAVYLCASSLDGMSTGELFFGEGSRLTVL.